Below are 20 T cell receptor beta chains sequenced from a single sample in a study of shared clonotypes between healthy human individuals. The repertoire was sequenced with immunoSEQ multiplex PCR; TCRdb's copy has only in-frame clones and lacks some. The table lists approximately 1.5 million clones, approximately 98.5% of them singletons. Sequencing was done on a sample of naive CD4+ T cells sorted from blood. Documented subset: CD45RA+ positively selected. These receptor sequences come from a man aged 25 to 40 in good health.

CDR3 in amino acids: CASSLGTKGEIYF. In DNA form, the CDR3 reads TGTGCCAGCTCACTTGGGACAAAGGGGGAGATTTACTTC. The genes are TRBV18 and TRBJ2-7, with D possibly matching TRBD1 (6 bases). The V end lost 4 bases, the J end lost 13 bases, and 20 bases lay between the germline ends. The CDR3 has 13 amino acids. Germline CDR1 and CDR2: KGHSH and LQKENI.

The CDR3: CASSPGQGAGQPQHF. DNA of the CDR3: TGTGCCAGCTCCCCGGGACAGGGGGCAGGGCAGCCCCAGCATTTT. The genes are TRBV18 and TRBJ1-5, with 12 bases lining up with TRBD1. Trimming at V came to 6 bases and at J to 7 bases, leaving 7 bases not matched to a gene. The CDR3 contains 15 residues. From germline, CDR1 is KGHSH and CDR2 LQKENI.

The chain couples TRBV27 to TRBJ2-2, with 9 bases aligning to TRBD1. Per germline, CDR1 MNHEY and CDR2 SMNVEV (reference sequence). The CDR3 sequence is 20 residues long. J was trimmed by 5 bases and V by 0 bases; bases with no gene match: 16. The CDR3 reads CASSLSGPPPGQGRTGELFF. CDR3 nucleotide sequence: TGTGCCAGCAGTTTATCGGGACCCCCCCCGGGACAGGGAAGGACCGGGGAGCTGTTTTTT.

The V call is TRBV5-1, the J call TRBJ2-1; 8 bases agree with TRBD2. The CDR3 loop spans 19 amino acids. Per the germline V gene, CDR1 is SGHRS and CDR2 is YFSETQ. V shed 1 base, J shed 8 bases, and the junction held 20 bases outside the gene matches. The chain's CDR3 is CASSLSMSGGTRSTDEQFF. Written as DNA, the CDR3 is TGCGCCAGCAGCTTGTCGATGTCCGGAGGGACTAGAAGTACCGATGAGCAGTTCTTC.

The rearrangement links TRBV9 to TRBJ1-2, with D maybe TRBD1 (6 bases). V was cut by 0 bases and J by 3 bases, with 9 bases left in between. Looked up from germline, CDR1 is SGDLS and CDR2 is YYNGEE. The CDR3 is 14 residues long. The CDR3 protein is CASSVDRVDYGYTF. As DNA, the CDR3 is TGTGCCAGCAGCGTAGACAGGGTAGACTATGGCTACACCTTC.

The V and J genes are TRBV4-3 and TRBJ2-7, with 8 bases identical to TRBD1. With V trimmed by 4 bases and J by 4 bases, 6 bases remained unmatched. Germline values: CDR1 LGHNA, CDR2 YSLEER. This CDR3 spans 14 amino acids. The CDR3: CASSLRTGRYEQYF. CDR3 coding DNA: TGCGCCAGCAGCCTCCGGACAGGGCGGTACGAGCAGTACTTC.

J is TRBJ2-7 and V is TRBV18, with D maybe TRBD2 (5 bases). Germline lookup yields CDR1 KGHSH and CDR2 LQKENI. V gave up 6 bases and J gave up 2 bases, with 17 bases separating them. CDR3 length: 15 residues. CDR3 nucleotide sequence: TGTGCCAGCTCGCCTTACGGAGGAAGTACCTACGAGCAGTACTTC. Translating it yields CASSPYGGSTYEQYF.

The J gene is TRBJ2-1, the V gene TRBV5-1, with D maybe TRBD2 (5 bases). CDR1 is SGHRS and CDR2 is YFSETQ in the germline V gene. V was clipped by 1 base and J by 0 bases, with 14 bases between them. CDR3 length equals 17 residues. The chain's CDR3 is CASSLFRPGSSYNEQFF. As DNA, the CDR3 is TGCGCCAGCAGCTTGTTTCGACCGGGAAGCTCCTACAATGAGCAGTTCTTC.

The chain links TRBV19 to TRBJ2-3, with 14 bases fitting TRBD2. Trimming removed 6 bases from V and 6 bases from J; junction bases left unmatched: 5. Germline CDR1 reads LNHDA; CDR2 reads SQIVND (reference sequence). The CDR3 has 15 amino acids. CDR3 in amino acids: CASSKRLAGGDTQYF. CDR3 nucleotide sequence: TGTGCCAGTAGCAAACGACTAGCGGGAGGGGATACGCAGTATTTT.

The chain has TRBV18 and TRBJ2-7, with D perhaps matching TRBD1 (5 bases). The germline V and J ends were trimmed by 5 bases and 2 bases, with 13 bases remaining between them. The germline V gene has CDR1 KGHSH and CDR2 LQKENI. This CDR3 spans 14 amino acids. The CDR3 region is CASSRDGAAYEQYF. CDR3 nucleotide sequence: TGTGCCAGCTCAAGAGATGGGGCAGCCTACGAGCAGTACTTC.

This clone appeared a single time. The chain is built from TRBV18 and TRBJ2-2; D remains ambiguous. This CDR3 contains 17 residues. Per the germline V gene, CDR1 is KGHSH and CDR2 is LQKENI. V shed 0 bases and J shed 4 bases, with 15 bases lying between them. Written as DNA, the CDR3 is TGTGCCAGCTCACCACCAGTGGCGCAGCCGAGCACCGGGGAGCTGTTTTTT. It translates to CASSPPVAQPSTGELFF.

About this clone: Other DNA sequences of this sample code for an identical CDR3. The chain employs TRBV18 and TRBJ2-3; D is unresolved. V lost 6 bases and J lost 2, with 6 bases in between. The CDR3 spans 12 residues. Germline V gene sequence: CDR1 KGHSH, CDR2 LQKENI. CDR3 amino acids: CASSPNTDTQYF. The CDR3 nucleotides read TGTGCCAGCTCGCCGAACACAGATACGCAGTATTTT.

CDR3 sequence reads: CASSQDQGLYGYTF. CDR3 in DNA: TGTGCCAGCAGCCAAGATCAGGGACTCTATGGCTACACCTTC. The V and J genes are TRBV14 and TRBJ1-2, with D possibly matching TRBD1 (5 bases). The CDR3 is 14 residues long. CDR1 and CDR2 from the germline V gene are SGHDN and FVKESK. V was pared by 0 bases and J by 4 bases, with 9 bases between.

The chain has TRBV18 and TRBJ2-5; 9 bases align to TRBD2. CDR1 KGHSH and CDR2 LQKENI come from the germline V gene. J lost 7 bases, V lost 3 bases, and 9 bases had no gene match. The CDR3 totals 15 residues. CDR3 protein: CASSPHGGRDGTQYF. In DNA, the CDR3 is TGTGCCAGCTCACCCCATGGCGGGAGGGACGGGACCCAGTACTTC.

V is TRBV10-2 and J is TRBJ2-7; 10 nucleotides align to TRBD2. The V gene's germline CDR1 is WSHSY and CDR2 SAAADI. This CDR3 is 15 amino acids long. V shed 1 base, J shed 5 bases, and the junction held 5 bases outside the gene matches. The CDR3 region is CASSELLAGLNEQYF. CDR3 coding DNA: TGCGCCAGCAGTGAGTTACTAGCGGGATTGAACGAGCAGTACTTC.

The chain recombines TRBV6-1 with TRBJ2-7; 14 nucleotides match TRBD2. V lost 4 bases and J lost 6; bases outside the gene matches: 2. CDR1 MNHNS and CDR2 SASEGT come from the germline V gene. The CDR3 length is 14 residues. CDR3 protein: CASSVTSGRGEQYF. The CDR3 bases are TGTGCCAGCAGTGTGACTAGCGGGAGGGGCGAGCAGTACTTC.

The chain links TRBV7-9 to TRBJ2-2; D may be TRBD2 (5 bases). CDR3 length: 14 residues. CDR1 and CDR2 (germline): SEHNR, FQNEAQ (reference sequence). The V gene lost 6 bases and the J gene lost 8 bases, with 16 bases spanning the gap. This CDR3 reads CASREVSRTGELFF. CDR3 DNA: TGTGCCAGCAGGGAGGTCAGTCGGACTGGGGAGCTGTTTTTT.

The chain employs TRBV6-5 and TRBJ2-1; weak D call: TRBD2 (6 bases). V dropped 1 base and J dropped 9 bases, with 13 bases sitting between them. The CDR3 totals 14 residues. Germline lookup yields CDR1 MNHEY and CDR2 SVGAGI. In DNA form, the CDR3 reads TGTGCCAGCAGTTACTTTACGGGAGTAGGTGAGCAGTTCTTC. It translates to CASSYFTGVGEQFF.

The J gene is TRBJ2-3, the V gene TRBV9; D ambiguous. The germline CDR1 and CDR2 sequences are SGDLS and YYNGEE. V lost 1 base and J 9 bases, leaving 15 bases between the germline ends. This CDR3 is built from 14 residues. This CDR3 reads CASSVRMESGTQYF. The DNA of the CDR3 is TGTGCCAGCAGCGTACGCATGGAATCAGGCACGCAGTATTTT.

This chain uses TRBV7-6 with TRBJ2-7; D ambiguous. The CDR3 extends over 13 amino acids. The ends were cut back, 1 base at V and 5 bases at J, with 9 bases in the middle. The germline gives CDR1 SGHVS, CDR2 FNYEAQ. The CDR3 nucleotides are TGTGCCAGCAGCTTAGATTACGGCGACGAGCAGTACTTC. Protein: CASSLDYGDEQYF. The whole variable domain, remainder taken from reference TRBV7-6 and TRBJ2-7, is GAGVSQSPRYKVTKRGQDVALRCDPISGHVSLYWYRQALGQGPEFLTYFNYEAQQDKSGLPNDRFSAERPEGSISTLTIQRTEQRDSAMYRCASSLDYGDEQYFGPGTRLTVT.